What follows are 29 T cell receptor beta chains derived from one specimen sequenced in a study of identical twins. Via MiXCR, TCRdb re-called the 5' RACE reads, giving one row per CDR3 protein. The sample has around 670,000 distinct CDR3 sequences; roughly 6% are singletons. The specimen was naive T cells sorted from blood. The receptors derive from a man aged 18-30 years in good health.

Ten or more counts support this clonotype. CDR3 region: CATSMGGDNEQFF. The DNA of the CDR3 is TGTGCCACCAGCATGGGGGGGGACAATGAGCAGTTCTTC. The genes are TRBV15 and TRBJ2-1; 7 bases are shared with TRBD2. This CDR3 is built from 13 residues. CDR1 and CDR2 (germline): LNHNV, YYDKDF (reference sequence). Losses at the gene ends were 4 bases for V and 5 bases for J; bases not matched to a gene: 2.

This clonotype was seen many times. CDR3 protein: CATSRAGIAGNYEQYF. The CDR3, as DNA: TGTGCCACCAGCAGAGCTGGGATAGCGGGGAACTACGAGCAGTACTTC. The chain combines TRBV15 with TRBJ2-7; TRBD2 aligns across 8 bases. Germline-derived CDR1 and CDR2 are LNHNV and YYDKDF (reference sequence). J gave up 3 bases and V 1 base, and 8 bases lay outside the gene matches. The CDR3 loop spans 16 amino acids.

This clonotype showed up just a few times. The chain is built from TRBV7-6 and TRBJ2-2, with 9 bases lining up with TRBD1. Per the germline V gene, CDR1 is SGHVS and CDR2 is FNYEAQ. V trimming: 4 bases; J trimming: 0 bases; junction bases outside the gene matches: 3. The CDR3 extends over 16 amino acids. For the CDR3, the DNA is TGTGCCAGCAGCTATGGGACAGGGTCGAACACCGGGGAGCTGTTTTTT. This codes for CASSYGTGSNTGELFF.

In this sample, this clonotype turned up many times. This rearrangement joins TRBV18 to TRBJ2-1; no firm D call. V dropped 6 bases and J dropped 8 bases, with 11 bases sitting between them. CDR3 length: 12 residues. Germline V gives CDR1 KGHSH, CDR2 LQKENI. The CDR3 DNA reads TGTGCCAGCTCCTCCGAGACGGATGAGCAGTTCTTC. It yields the protein CASSSETDEQFF.

This clonotype was observed at least ten times. One end of the junction is discordant with germline, which a read error may explain. This rearrangement joins TRBV12-3 or TRBV12-4 to TRBJ2-1, with D possibly TRBD2 on 6 matching bases. CDR3 size: 14 residues. The CDR3 reads CASSLAAGGNEQFF. The CDR3 bases are TGTGCCAGCAGTCTAGCCGCCGGAGGGAATGAGCAGTTCTTC.

This clonotype was counted ten times or more. This chain connects TRBV5-1 to TRBJ1-5; the match to TRBD1 covers 7 bases. There are 13 residues in the CDR3. Germline V gene sequence: CDR1 SGHRS, CDR2 YFSETQ. J gave up 7 bases and V 0 bases, and 1 base lay outside the gene matches. In nucleotides, the CDR3 is TGCGCCAGCAGCTTGGGGGGACAGCAGCCCCAGCATTTT. Its protein is CASSLGGQQPQHF.

This chain joins TRBV7-9 and TRBJ2-7, with D unresolved. CDR1 and CDR2 from the germline V gene are SEHNR and FQNEAQ (reference sequence). Trimming took off 1 base at V and 5 bases at J, with 15 bases between the two ends. This CDR3 contains 15 residues. CDR3 sequence (DNA): TGTGCCAGCAGCTTAGGCTCCTCCGCACGCAACGAGCAGTACTTC. Its translation is CASSLGSSARNEQYF.

The chain joins TRBV11-2 to TRBJ1-5; TRBD1 matches at 7 bases. Germline V gives CDR1 SGHAT, CDR2 FQNNGV. Trimming removed 5 bases from V and 0 bases from J; junction bases left unmatched: 10. The CDR3 has 17 amino acids. The CDR3 sequence is CASSPRTGLNSNQPQHF. CDR3 bases: TGTGCCAGCAGCCCAAGGACAGGACTGAATAGCAATCAGCCCCAGCATTTT.

This clonotype was detected many times. The chain combines TRBV10-3 with TRBJ2-7, with 8 bases matching TRBD2. After removal of 2 bases from V and 7 bases from J, the junction contained 13 bases not matched to a gene. Germline V gives CDR1 ENHRY, CDR2 SYGVKD. The CDR3 has 16 residues. DNA of the CDR3: TGTGCCATCAGTGAGAGAGGGACTAGAGGAAAATCAGAGCAGTACTTC. Protein: CAISERGTRGKSEQYF.

In this sample, this clonotype turned up a few times. The V gene is TRBV4-1, the J gene TRBJ1-4, with D unclear. The CDR3 has 16 residues. V was clipped by 4 bases and J by 8 bases, with 20 bases between them. The germline V gene encodes CDR1 MGHRA and CDR2 YSYEKL. The CDR3, as DNA: TGCGCCAGCAGCCCGGACCGTTTGGCACAGAAGGAAAAACTGTTTTTT. This encodes CASSPDRLAQKEKLFF.

V gene TRBV12-3 or TRBV12-4 combines with J gene TRBJ2-7; 7 nucleotides agree with TRBD1. V dropped 5 bases and J dropped 7; count of bases not matched to a gene: 11. The CDR3 runs to 14 residues. The CDR3 DNA is TGTGCCAGCAGTCAGTACGAGGGGGCAGGGGAGCAGTACGTC. It specifies CASSQYEGAGEQYV.

This clonotype was seen at least ten times. The genes are TRBV29-1 and TRBJ2-5; 8 bases match TRBD1. The CDR3 contains 13 residues. With 3 bases clipped from V and 2 bases from J, the junction kept 2 bases outside the gene matches. Germline V gives CDR1 SQVTM, CDR2 ANQGSEA. The CDR3 nucleotides are TGCAGCGTTGAGACAGGGGCGCAAGAGACCCAGTACTTC. Amino acids: CSVETGAQETQYF.

At least ten counts were recorded for this clonotype. The J gene is TRBJ2-1, the V gene TRBV12-3 or TRBV12-4, with TRBD2 identical over 11 bases. J lost 6 bases, V lost 6 bases, and 7 bases had no gene match. The CDR3 runs 15 residues. The CDR3 sequence: CASRGGLAGFNEQFF. CDR3 coding DNA: TGTGCCAGCAGGGGAGGACTAGCGGGCTTCAATGAGCAGTTCTTC.

This clonotype appeared a few times. The rearrangement links TRBV28 to TRBJ2-3; D possibly corresponds to TRBD2 (6 bases). Trimming pared 1 base from V and 11 bases from J, leaving 7 bases between. The germline CDR1 and CDR2 sequences are MDHEN and SYDVKM. This CDR3 spans 11 amino acids. The CDR3 here is CASSLYSGQYF. The CDR3 region has the DNA TGTGCCAGCAGTTTATATAGCGGGCAGTATTTT. The full variable domain, its missing parts supplied by reference TRBV28 and TRBJ2-3, is DVKVTQSSRYLVKRTGEKVFLECVQDMDHENMFWYRQDPGLGLRLIYFSYDVKMKEKGDIPEGYSVSREKKERFSLILESASTNQTSMYLCASSLYSGQYFGPGTRLTVL.

This clonotype has just a few counts. The chain links TRBV27 to TRBJ1-2; 8 positions match TRBD1. CDR3 length: 15 residues. The junction had 9 bases not matched to a gene; V was cut back by 5 bases and J by 4 bases. CDR1 MNHEY and CDR2 SMNVEV come from the germline V gene (reference sequence). CDR3 bases: TGTGCCAGCAGTGTCGGGACAGGTGGAGGCTATGGCTACACCTTC. Amino acids: CASSVGTGGGYGYTF.

This clonotype was seen a handful of times. The V call is TRBV27, the J call TRBJ1-4, with D possibly being TRBD1 (5 bases). The CDR3 runs 19 residues. V lost 1 base and J 5 bases, leaving 23 bases between the germline ends. Germline V gene lookup returns CDR1 MNHEY and CDR2 SMNVEV (reference sequence). Here the CDR3 reads CASSLYPRDGGNHNEKLFF. The CDR3 DNA follows: TGTGCCAGCAGTTTATACCCCCGAGATGGGGGTAACCACAATGAAAAACTGTTTTTT.

Only a few counts were recorded for this clonotype. This chain uses TRBV20-1 with TRBJ2-4; 8 bases map to TRBD2. With V trimmed by 0 bases and J by 5 bases, 12 bases remained unmatched. Looked up from germline, CDR1 is DFQATT and CDR2 is SNEGSKA (reference sequence). The CDR3 has 17 residues. The CDR3 loop reads CSARDSFGLAFQNIQYF. The CDR3 bases are TGCAGTGCTAGAGATTCATTCGGACTAGCCTTCCAAAACATTCAGTACTTC.

The chain couples TRBV11-2 to TRBJ2-1, with 15 bases aligning to TRBD2. Looked up from germline, CDR1 is SGHAT and CDR2 is FQNNGV. This CDR3 spans 19 amino acids. After removal of 5 bases from V and 1 base from J, the junction contained 9 bases not matched to a gene. CDR3 coding DNA: TGTGCCAGCAGCCGCCCGGGACTAGCGGGAGGAGGGTCCTACAATGAGCAGTTCTTC. It is translated as CASSRPGLAGGGSYNEQFF.

J is TRBJ1-2 and V is TRBV29-1, with 8 bases fitting TRBD1. Germline-derived CDR1 and CDR2 are SQVTM and ANQGSEA. This CDR3 has 17 residues. The ends lost 1 base at V and 3 bases at J; junction bases unmatched: 13. Here the CDR3 DNA reads TGCAGCGTTGAAGGGACAGGGAGCGGCTTCGTCGACTATGGCTACACCTTC. Translated: CSVEGTGSGFVDYGYTF.

The table lists this clonotype with many counts. The J gene is TRBJ2-5, the V gene TRBV5-5, with D perhaps matching TRBD1 (6 bases). Trimming left V 4 bases short and J 3 bases short, with 16 bases between. This CDR3 contains 15 residues. CDR1 is SGHKS and CDR2 is YYEKEE in the germline V gene (reference sequence). The CDR3 nucleotides read TGTGCCAGCAGCCCGGGGCAGGGGAATAAAGAGACCCAGTACTTC. Translated: CASSPGQGNKETQYF.

The chain recombines TRBV11-2 with TRBJ2-1, with a tentative D call TRBD1 (6 bases). Trimming removed 5 bases at V and 15 bases at J, with 14 bases between. The CDR3 consists of 11 residues. Looked up from germline, CDR1 is SGHAT and CDR2 is FQNNGV. The chain's CDR3 is CASSAGVVGFF. The CDR3 nucleotides are TGTGCCAGCAGCGCAGGGGTAGTTGGGTTCTTC. The full variable domain, its missing parts supplied by reference TRBV11-2 and TRBJ2-1, is EAGVAQSPRYKIIEKRQSVAFWCNPISGHATLYWYQQILGQGPKLLIQFQNNGVVDDSQLPKDRFSAERLKGVDSTLKIQPAKLEDSAVYLCASSAGVVGFFGPGTRLTVL.

A note on this clonotype: One base away lies a much larger clone, so this may be a sequencing read error. The CDR3 reads CASSLAPGHDYEQYF. CDR3 sequence (DNA): TGCGCCAGCAGCTTGGCCCCGGGACATGACTACGAGCAGTACTTC. This sequence joins TRBV5-1 and TRBJ2-7; possible D gene TRBD1, 6 bases. The V gene's germline CDR1 is SGHRS and CDR2 YFSETQ. This CDR3 is 15 amino acids long. V lost 0 bases to trimming and J lost 3 bases, with 13 bases between them.

The chain carries TRBV12-3 or TRBV12-4 and TRBJ2-2; no definite D call. Trimming pared 4 bases from V and 1 base from J, leaving 10 bases between. The CDR3 runs to 15 residues. In DNA, the CDR3 is TGTGCCAGCAGTTCGCCGACTCGGAACACCGGGGAGCTGTTTTTT. This codes for CASSSPTRNTGELFF.

This clonotype was picked up many times. The CDR3 DNA reads as TGCAGCGTTGGGGGGACATCGGGGCACGAGCAGTACTTC. Amino acids: CSVGGTSGHEQYF. The chain is built from TRBV29-1 and TRBJ2-7, with D maybe TRBD1 (6 bases). V was cut by 4 bases and J by 5 bases, with 15 bases left in between. Germline V gene lookup returns CDR1 SQVTM and CDR2 ANQGSEA. This CDR3 comprises 13 residues.

This clonotype was seen many times. The rearrangement uses TRBV6-5 and TRBJ2-1, with D possibly TRBD2 on 5 matching bases. Trimming left V 3 bases short and J 7 bases short, with 10 bases between. The CDR3 extends over 13 amino acids. The germline V gene encodes CDR1 MNHEY and CDR2 SVGAGI. CDR3: CASSYGGRNEQFF. In DNA, the CDR3 is TGTGCCAGCAGTTATGGCGGGCGAAATGAGCAGTTCTTC.

This clonotype was found many times. V gene TRBV20-1 combines with J gene TRBJ1-4; D not certain. Trimming removed 5 bases at V and 0 bases at J, with 13 bases between. This CDR3 is 15 amino acids long. Germline CDR1 is DFQATT and CDR2 is SNEGSKA (reference sequence). The CDR3 sequence: CSALFDRPTNEKLFF. CDR3 nucleotide sequence: TGCAGTGCTTTATTTGACCGCCCAACTAATGAAAAACTGTTTTTT.

This clonotype was detected many times. The chain employs TRBV6-5 and TRBJ2-7; a possible D gene is TRBD2 (5 bases). The length of the CDR3 is 11 residues. The germline gives CDR1 MNHEY, CDR2 SVGAGI. V was clipped by 6 bases and J by 6 bases, with 9 bases between them. The CDR3, as DNA: TGTGCCAGCAGAGGAGGCACCGAGCAGTACTTC. This codes for CASRGGTEQYF.

This clonotype was picked up a small number of times. The chain couples TRBV19 to TRBJ2-7, with D uncertain. Germline CDR1 is LNHDA and CDR2 is SQIVND (reference sequence). The CDR3 loop spans 14 amino acids. Between the trimmed V and J ends, which lost 3 bases and 5 bases, there was a span of 14 bases. Here the CDR3 DNA reads TGTGCCAGTAGTATGTGGCACTTTTGGGACGAGCAGTACTTC. Its protein is CASSMWHFWDEQYF.

The rearrangement joins TRBV24-1 to TRBJ1-5; TRBD1 matches 10 bases. Losses at the gene ends were 4 bases for V and 6 bases for J; bases not matched to a gene: 5. Germline CDR1 and CDR2: KGHDR and SFDVKD. The CDR3 has 15 residues. CDR3 nucleotide sequence: TGTGCCACCAGTGACGGGACAGGGGTTGGTCAGCCCCAGCATTTT. Protein: CATSDGTGVGQPQHF.